These 19 T cell receptor beta chains were sequenced from one sample in a study of control samples from healthy donors and cancer patients. The method was immunoSEQ multiplex PCR; TCRdb's version includes in-frame clones alone and lacks a portion of them. Among 170,000 or so clones listed, approximately 92% were seen once. Sample: blood. These receptors all stem from a man aged 25 to 40 in good health.

The chain carries TRBV6-5 and TRBJ1-4, with D perhaps matching TRBD1 (6 bases). Germline V gene lookup returns CDR1 MNHEY and CDR2 SVGAGI. V was pared by 6 bases and J by 5 bases, with 13 bases between. The CDR3 runs 14 residues. In DNA, the CDR3 is TGTGCCAGCAGGGCCGGGACACTGAATGAAAAACTGTTTTTT. The encoded protein is CASRAGTLNEKLFF.

This sequence joins TRBV13 and TRBJ2-2; D is perhaps TRBD1 or TRBD2 (7 bases each). The CDR3 runs 17 residues. From germline, CDR1 is PRHDT and CDR2 FYEKMQ (reference sequence). V shed 5 bases and J shed 3 bases, with 19 bases lying between them. The CDR3: CASSTRQGGEDTGELFF. Here the CDR3 DNA reads TGTGCCAGCAGCACACGACAGGGAGGGGAGGACACCGGGGAGCTGTTTTTT.

This clone came up a few times. The chain joins TRBV10-3 to TRBJ2-7; 10 nucleotides match TRBD1. The CDR3 totals 14 residues. Germline CDR1 is ENHRY and CDR2 is SYGVKD. With 6 bases clipped from V and 0 bases from J, the junction kept 2 bases outside the gene matches. The CDR3 DNA follows: TGTGCCATCAGGACAGGGGGCTCCTCCTACGAGCAGTACTTC. It codes for CAIRTGGSSYEQYF.

The J gene is TRBJ1-6, the V gene TRBV27; possible D gene TRBD1, 5 bases. The germline V and J ends were trimmed by 4 bases and 11 bases, with 21 bases remaining between them. CDR3 length: 16 residues. Germline V gives CDR1 MNHEY, CDR2 SMNVEV (reference sequence). CDR3 region: CASSSRQTRSPTPLHF. CDR3 in DNA: TGTGCCAGCAGTTCCCGACAGACCCGTAGTCCGACACCCCTCCACTTT.

The chain has TRBV30 and TRBJ1-1; TRBD1 aligns across 7 bases. This CDR3 has 16 residues. With 3 bases clipped from V and 6 bases from J, the junction kept 16 bases outside the gene matches. Germline V gives CDR1 GTSNPN, CDR2 SVGIG (reference sequence). The CDR3 loop reads CAWRELSGGPGAEAFF. The CDR3 coding sequence is TGTGCCTGGAGAGAATTGTCAGGGGGGCCGGGGGCTGAAGCTTTCTTT.

The chain uses TRBV28 and TRBJ1-2; D is possibly TRBD1 (6 bases). Deletions cut 3 bases from V and 4 bases from J, with 12 bases between. Germline V lookup: CDR1 MDHEN, CDR2 SYDVKM. The CDR3 length is 14 residues. CDR3 bases: TGTGCCAGCAGTTTCACAGGGAGTAGCTATGGCTACACCTTC. This encodes CASSFTGSSYGYTF.

The chain uses TRBV6-5 and TRBJ1-2, with TRBD1 as a possible D gene (6 bases). Germline V gives CDR1 MNHEY, CDR2 SVGAGI. The CDR3 is 14 amino acids. Trimming took off 5 bases at V and 6 bases at J, with 16 bases between the two ends. In nucleotides, the CDR3 is TGTGCCAGCAGTCCAGTTATTGGGGGCCATGGCTACACCTTC. Protein product: CASSPVIGGHGYTF.

The CDR3 nucleotides are TGTGCCAGTAGTAAGATCCTAGGTTTCAATCAGCCCCAGCATTTT. Translation gives CASSKILGFNQPQHF. This sequence joins TRBV19 and TRBJ1-5; D uncertain. In germline, CDR1 is LNHDA, CDR2 SQIVND (reference sequence). V was shortened by 4 bases and J by 3 bases, with 13 bases between the two germline ends. The CDR3 sequence is 15 residues long.

The genes are TRBV2 and TRBJ2-1; 13 bases are a match to TRBD2. There are 15 residues in the CDR3. The junction had 8 bases not matched to a gene; V was cut back by 6 bases and J by 9 bases. Germline V gene sequence: CDR1 SNHLY, CDR2 FYNNEI. The chain's CDR3 is CASRATSGGLGEQFF. CDR3 nucleotide sequence: TGTGCCAGCAGGGCGACTAGCGGGGGGCTAGGTGAGCAGTTCTTC.

This clone came up a few times. The chain has TRBV10-3 and TRBJ2-7, with 15 nucleotides matching TRBD2. Germline V gene data show CDR1 as ENHRY and CDR2 as SYGVKD. The CDR3 has 18 residues. The V gene end was trimmed by 10 bases and the J gene end by 0 bases; junction bases not matched to a gene: 13. The CDR3 protein is CATYSGLAGGGSSYEQYF. CDR3 bases: TGTGCCACCTATTCGGGACTAGCGGGGGGCGGTAGCTCCTACGAGCAGTACTTC.

This clone was observed once. The rearrangement uses TRBV7-6 and TRBJ2-4; 7 nucleotides agree with TRBD2. The CDR3 loop spans 17 amino acids. The V gene's germline CDR1 is SGHVS and CDR2 FNYEAQ. V shed 5 bases, J shed 10 bases, and the junction held 20 bases outside the gene matches. CDR3 amino acids: CASSHPVEGGAGGIQYF. The CDR3 nucleotides are TGTGCCAGCAGCCACCCCGTGGAGGGAGGGGCCGGGGGGATTCAGTACTTC.

The chain employs TRBV28 and TRBJ1-1; D is unresolved. Trimming cost V 1 base and J 1 base, with 10 bases left between them. The CDR3 has 15 amino acids. Germline loops: CDR1 MDHEN, CDR2 SYDVKM. The CDR3 sequence: CASSLYATSNTEAFF. Written as DNA, the CDR3 is TGTGCCAGCAGTTTATATGCAACCTCGAACACTGAAGCTTTCTTT.

The chain uses TRBV7-9 and TRBJ1-5; no clear D. V dropped 2 bases and J dropped 10 bases, with 3 bases sitting between them. CDR1 and CDR2 (germline): SEHNR, FQNEAQ (reference sequence). This CDR3 has 10 amino acids. CDR3 in amino acids: CASSLQPQHF. The CDR3 bases are TGTGCCAGCAGCTTACAACCCCAGCATTTT.

This clone was seen a single time. V usage is TRBV27 and J usage is TRBJ1-5; TRBD1 aligns across 7 bases. With 5 bases clipped from V and 7 bases from J, the junction kept 8 bases outside the gene matches. The CDR3 contains 14 residues. Looked up from germline, CDR1 is MNHEY and CDR2 is SMNVEV (reference sequence). The CDR3 coding sequence is TGTGCCAGCAGTCCGTCAGGGGGACGCCAGCCCCAGCATTTT. This codes for CASSPSGGRQPQHF.

V is TRBV11-2 and J is TRBJ2-3; perhaps TRBD2 as D (6 bases). The germline V gene has CDR1 SGHAT and CDR2 FQNNGV. The CDR3 sequence is 16 residues long. Trimming stripped 5 bases from V and 8 bases from J, with 23 bases between. The CDR3 spells CASSLTPGLGGGTQYF. Written as DNA, the CDR3 is TGTGCCAGCAGCCTCACCCCCGGACTGGGAGGAGGTACGCAGTATTTT.

The chain is built from TRBV24-1 and TRBJ1-1; D is possibly TRBD1 (6 bases). Germline-derived CDR1 and CDR2 are KGHDR and SFDVKD. This CDR3 comprises 13 residues. Trimming cost V 3 bases and J 9 bases, with 13 bases left between them. The CDR3 DNA is TGTGCCACCAGTGATGCGGACAGAATGCAAGCTTTCTTT. Translating it yields CATSDADRMQAFF.

In its sample, this clone was seen a few times. The chain combines TRBV6-2 or TRBV6-3 with TRBJ2-3, with D uncertain. Germline V gene data show CDR1 as MNHEY and CDR2 as SVGEGT. Trimming stripped 6 bases from V and 0 bases from J, with 19 bases between. The length of the CDR3 is 17 residues. This chain's CDR3 is CASSMVPIPSSTDTQYF. Here the CDR3 DNA reads TGTGCCAGCAGCATGGTCCCGATCCCCTCCAGCACAGATACGCAGTATTTT.

DNA of the CDR3: TGTGCCAGCAGTTTCAGGGAGGACACTGAAGCTTTCTTT. It yields the protein CASSFREDTEAFF. The V call is TRBV6-5, the J call TRBJ1-1, with D perhaps matching TRBD1 (5 bases). V was shortened by 4 bases and J by 3 bases, with 9 bases between the two germline ends. CDR1 is MNHEY, CDR2 SVGAGI, per germline. The CDR3 runs to 13 residues.

The chain uses TRBV28 and TRBJ1-5, with unresolved D. Trimming removed 3 bases from V and 0 bases from J, with 15 bases in between. The germline V gene encodes CDR1 MDHEN and CDR2 SYDVKM. This CDR3 spans 17 amino acids. The CDR3 here is CASSFGSASDSNQPQHF. The CDR3 bases are TGTGCCAGCAGTTTCGGGTCGGCGTCCGATAGCAATCAGCCCCAGCATTTT.